A selection of T cell receptor beta chains follows, all from one sample in a study of CD8 T cells in Susac syndrome. TCRdb reprocessed the immunoSEQ multiplex PCR reads via MiXCR and lists one record per CDR3 protein. The sample carries about 190,000 distinct CDR3 sequences, around 90% recorded once. The source material was CD4+ T cells from PBMCs. These receptors were obtained from a human donor with Susac syndrome. CDR3s include the opening cysteine and the closing phenylalanine or tryptophan. Fields, in order: J gene, D gene, clone size, V gene, CDR3 DNA, CDR3 protein. The D gene is left open where the match is weak. Size tells how often a clone was seen (once, few, many) or the class of an expanded clone, and some rows leave it out.

TRBJ1-3	NA	NA	TRBV28	TGTGCCAGCCTAAGTCGGGCGTCTGGAAACACCATATATTTT	CASLSRASGNTIYF
TRBJ2-1	TRBD1	NA	TRBV6-6	TGTGCCAAGACAGGGGGCATCTCCTACAATGAGCAGTTCTTC	CAKTGGISYNEQFF
TRBJ2-3	TRBD2	NA	TRBV28	TGTGCCAGCAGCCGGCCGGGACTAGCGGGAGATGGTACGCAGTATTTT	CASSRPGLAGDGTQYF
TRBJ2-1	TRBD2	NA	TRBV7-9	TGTGCCAGCAGCTCCTCCGGACTAGCGGGTTTCTCCTACAATGAGCAGTTCTTC	CASSSSGLAGFSYNEQFF
TRBJ1-6	NA	NA	TRBV3-1	TGTGCCAGCAGCCAAGACAGGGCCAGGTCACCCCTCCACTTT	CASSQDRARSPLHF
TRBJ2-1	TRBD1	NA	TRBV2	TGTGCCAGCACCAAAGGACAGGGGTCCTACAATGAGCAGTTCTTC	CASTKGQGSYNEQFF
TRBJ1-2	NA	NA	TRBV20-1	TGCAGTGCTAGGGAAAGAGGGGTTGGCTACACCTTC	CSARERGVGYTF
TRBJ2-5	NA	NA	TRBV5-1	TGCGCCAGCAGCCTAACTCCAGGGGGCGCAGCGGGAAGGGAGACCCAGTACTTC	CASSLTPGGAAGRETQYF
TRBJ2-3	NA	NA	TRBV13	TGTGCCAGCAGCCCGAATCTGGGACTGACTAGCACAGATACGCAGTATTTT	CASSPNLGLTSTDTQYF
TRBJ2-7	TRBD1	NA	TRBV11-2	TGTGCCAGCAGCCTGGACAGGGATGGCGAGCAGTACTTC	CASSLDRDGEQYF
TRBJ2-7	NA	once	TRBV20-1	TGCAGTGCTAGACGACAGAACTACGAGCAGTACTTC	CSARRQNYEQYF
TRBJ2-7	TRBD2	NA	TRBV12-3/TRBV12-4	TGTGCCAGCAGTTTAGCGACTAGCGAAAGGTCCTACGAGCAGTACTTC	CASSLATSERSYEQYF
TRBJ1-1	NA	NA	TRBV9	TGTGCCAGCAGCGTAGAAGCAGTCAGCAAGGCGAACACTGAAGCTTTCTTT	CASSVEAVSKANTEAFF
TRBJ1-5	TRBD1	NA	TRBV20-1	TGCAGTGCTAGGGGAACAGGGGGCCCTCAGCCCCAGCATTTT	CSARGTGGPQPQHF
TRBJ1-2	TRBD1	NA	TRBV6-5	TGTGCCAGCAGCTACGGGACAGGGGTTTATGGCTACACCTTC	CASSYGTGVYGYTF
TRBJ2-5	TRBD1	NA	TRBV6-5	TGTGCCAGCAGTTACCGTCGGACAGGCAGAATCCAAGAGACCCAGTACTTC	CASSYRRTGRIQETQYF
TRBJ2-1	NA	NA	TRBV5-1	TGCGCCAGCAGCTGGACTCCCGCCACCCCGGGTGAGCAGTTCTTC	CASSWTPATPGEQFF
TRBJ2-4	NA	NA	TRBV12-3/TRBV12-4	TGTGCCAGCAGACGACCCGGGGACATTCAGTACTTC	CASRRPGDIQYF
TRBJ2-5	TRBD1	NA	TRBV7-8	TGTGCCAGCAGCCAGATGGCGACAGGGAGAGGAGAGACCCAGTACTTC	CASSQMATGRGETQYF
TRBJ2-3	NA	NA	TRBV7-2	TGTGCCAGCAGCTTAGATAGGGGGGGGGCCGCAGATACGCAGTATTTT	CASSLDRGGAADTQYF
TRBJ2-1	TRBD2	NA	TRBV27	TGTGCCAGCAGTTTGCGCGACGGGCGGACTAGTCATGGTGAGCAGTTCTTC	CASSLRDGRTSHGEQFF
TRBJ2-1	NA	NA	TRBV29-1	TGCAGCGTCGCAGGGGTTATCGGCTCCTACAATGAGCAGTTCTTC	CSVAGVIGSYNEQFF
TRBJ1-5	NA	NA	TRBV19	TGTGCCAGTAGTATCACTGTGGGGCGAGCAAGCAATCAGCCCCAGCATTTT	CASSITVGRASNQPQHF
TRBJ1-1	NA	NA	TRBV11-3	TGTGCCAGCAGCTCGACAGGTTACACTGAAGCTTTCTTT	CASSSTGYTEAFF
TRBJ2-3	NA	NA	TRBV7-2	TGTGCCAGCAGCTTCTCAGTTACGCAGTATTTT	CASSFSVTQYF
TRBJ1-5	NA	NA	TRBV4-1	TGCGCCAGCAGCCAAGTCATTTCGTGGGGGCCGGGTAGCAATCAGCCCCAGCATTTT	CASSQVISWGPGSNQPQHF
TRBJ1-2	TRBD1	NA	TRBV5-4	TGTGCCAGCAGCTTAAGACAGGGTCCCTCCGGGTATGGCTACACCTTC	CASSLRQGPSGYGYTF
TRBJ2-5	NA	NA	TRBV12-3/TRBV12-4	TGTGCCAGCAGCCTCATGGGGAGTTCAGAGGAGACCCAGTACTTC	CASSLMGSSEETQYF
TRBJ2-6	NA	NA	TRBV7-3	TGTGCCAGCCAGAGGGAACCCTCTGGGGCCAACGTCCTGACTTTC	CASQREPSGANVLTF
TRBJ2-7	NA	NA	TRBV20-1	TGCAGTGCCGGTGGCAGGCCGACCTACGAGCAGTACTTC	CSAGGRPTYEQYF
TRBJ2-3	NA	NA	TRBV4-1	TGCGCCACCCGATCGGGGACGGACACAGATACGCAGTATTTT	CATRSGTDTDTQYF
TRBJ1-5	TRBD1	few	TRBV18	TGTGCCAGCTCACCACAGGGGGCCGGCAATCAGCCCCAGCATTTT	CASSPQGAGNQPQHF